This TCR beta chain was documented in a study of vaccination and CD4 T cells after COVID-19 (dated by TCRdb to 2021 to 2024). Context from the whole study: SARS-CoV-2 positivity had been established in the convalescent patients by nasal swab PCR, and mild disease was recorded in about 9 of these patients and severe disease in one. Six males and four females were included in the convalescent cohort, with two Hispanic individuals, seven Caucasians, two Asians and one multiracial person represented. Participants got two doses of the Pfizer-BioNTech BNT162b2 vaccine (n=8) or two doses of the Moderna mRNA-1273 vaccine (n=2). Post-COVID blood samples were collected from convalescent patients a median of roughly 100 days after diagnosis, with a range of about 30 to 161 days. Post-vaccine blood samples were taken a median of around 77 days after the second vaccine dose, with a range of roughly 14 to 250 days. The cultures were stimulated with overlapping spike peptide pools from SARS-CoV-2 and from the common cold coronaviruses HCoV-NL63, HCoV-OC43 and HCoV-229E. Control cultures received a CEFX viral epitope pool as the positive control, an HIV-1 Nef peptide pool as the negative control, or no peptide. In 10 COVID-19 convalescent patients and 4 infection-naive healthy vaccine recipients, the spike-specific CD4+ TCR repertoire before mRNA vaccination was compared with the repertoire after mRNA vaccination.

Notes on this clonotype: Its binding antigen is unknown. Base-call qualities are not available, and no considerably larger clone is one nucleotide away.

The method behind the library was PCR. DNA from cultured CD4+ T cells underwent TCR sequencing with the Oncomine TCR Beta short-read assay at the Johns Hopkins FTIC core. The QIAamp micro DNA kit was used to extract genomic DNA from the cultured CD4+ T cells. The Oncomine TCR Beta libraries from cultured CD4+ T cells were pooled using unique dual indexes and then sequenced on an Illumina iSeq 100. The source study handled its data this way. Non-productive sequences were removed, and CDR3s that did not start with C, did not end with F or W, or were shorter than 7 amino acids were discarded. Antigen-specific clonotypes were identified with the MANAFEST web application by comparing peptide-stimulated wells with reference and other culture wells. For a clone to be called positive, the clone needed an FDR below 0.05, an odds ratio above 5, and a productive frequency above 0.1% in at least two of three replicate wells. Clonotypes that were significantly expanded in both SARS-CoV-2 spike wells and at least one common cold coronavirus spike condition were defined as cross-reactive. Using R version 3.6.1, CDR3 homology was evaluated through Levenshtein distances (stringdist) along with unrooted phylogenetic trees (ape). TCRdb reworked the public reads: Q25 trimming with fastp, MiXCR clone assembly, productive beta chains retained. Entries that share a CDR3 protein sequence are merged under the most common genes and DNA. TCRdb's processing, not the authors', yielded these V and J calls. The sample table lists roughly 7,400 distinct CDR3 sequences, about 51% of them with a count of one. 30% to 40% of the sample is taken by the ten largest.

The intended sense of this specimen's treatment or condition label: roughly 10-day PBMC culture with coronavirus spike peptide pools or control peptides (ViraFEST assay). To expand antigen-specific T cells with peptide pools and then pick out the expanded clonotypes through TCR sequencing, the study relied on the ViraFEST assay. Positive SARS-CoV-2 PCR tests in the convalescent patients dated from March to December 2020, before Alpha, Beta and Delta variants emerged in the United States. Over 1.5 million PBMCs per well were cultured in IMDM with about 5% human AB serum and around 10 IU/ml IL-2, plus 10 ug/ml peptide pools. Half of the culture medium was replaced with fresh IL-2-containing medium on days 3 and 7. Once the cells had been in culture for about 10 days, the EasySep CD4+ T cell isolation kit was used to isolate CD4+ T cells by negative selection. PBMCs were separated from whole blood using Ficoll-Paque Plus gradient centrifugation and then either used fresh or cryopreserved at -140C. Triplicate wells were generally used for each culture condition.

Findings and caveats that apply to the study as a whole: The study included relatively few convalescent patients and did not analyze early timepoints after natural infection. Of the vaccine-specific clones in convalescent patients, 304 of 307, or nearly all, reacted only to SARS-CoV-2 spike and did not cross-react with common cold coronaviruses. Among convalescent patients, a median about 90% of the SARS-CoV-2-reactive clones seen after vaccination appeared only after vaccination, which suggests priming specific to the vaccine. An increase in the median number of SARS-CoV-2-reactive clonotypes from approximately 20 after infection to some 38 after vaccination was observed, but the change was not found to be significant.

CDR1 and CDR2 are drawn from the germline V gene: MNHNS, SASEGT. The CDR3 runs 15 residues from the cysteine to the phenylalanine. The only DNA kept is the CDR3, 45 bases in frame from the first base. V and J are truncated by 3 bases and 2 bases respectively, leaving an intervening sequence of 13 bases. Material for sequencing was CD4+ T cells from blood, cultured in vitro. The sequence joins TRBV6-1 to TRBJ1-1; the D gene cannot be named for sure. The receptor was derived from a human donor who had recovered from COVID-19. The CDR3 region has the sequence CASSEAHGINTEAFF. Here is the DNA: TGTGCCAGCAGTGAGGCACATGGGATAAACACTGAAGCTTTCTTT.